The next 6 T cell receptor beta chains were all read from a single sample in a study of chemoradiotherapy in HPV16-positive cancers. Only in-frame clones appear in the TCRdb table, and some are missing; sequencing was by immunoSEQ multiplex PCR. The sample lists approximately 1,900 clones; around 90% were seen once. Sequences were derived from tumor tissue, sampled from a patient who underwent chemoradiotherapy. These receptors originate from a human donor with HPV-associated anogenital cancer.

This clone was seen a handful of times. V usage is TRBV5-6 and J usage is TRBJ2-2; D perhaps matches TRBD1 (6 bases). Trimming shortened V by 3 bases and J by 1 base, and 7 bases separated the two germline ends. Germline V lookup: CDR1 SGHDT, CDR2 YYEEEE. This CDR3 is built from 14 residues. CDR3 residues: CASSWTVNTGELFF. DNA for the CDR3: TGTGCCAGCAGCTGGACAGTGAACACCGGGGAGCTGTTTTTT. The full variable domain, its missing parts supplied by reference TRBV5-6 and TRBJ2-2, is DAGVTQSPTHLIKTRGQQVTLRCSPKSGHDTVSWYQQALGQGPQFIFQYYEEEERQRGNFPDRFSGHQFPNYSSELNVNALLLGDSALYLCASSWTVNTGELFFGEGSRLTVL.

This rearrangement joins TRBV11-1 to TRBJ2-1; TRBD1 matches at 9 bases. J gave up 3 bases and V 5 bases, and 11 bases lay outside the gene matches. The CDR3 runs 17 residues. CDR1 and CDR2 from the germline V gene are SGHAT and FQDESV (reference sequence). CDR3 DNA: TGTGCCAGCAGCCTCAAGGGACAGGGAGGTCTCTACAATGAGCAGTTCTTC. It encodes CASSLKGQGGLYNEQFF.

The rearrangement links TRBV5-4 to TRBJ1-2; TRBD1 matches 11 bases. The CDR3 is 15 residues long. J lost 4 bases, V lost 2 bases, and 4 bases had no gene match. The germline V gene encodes CDR1 SGHNT and CDR2 YYREEE (reference sequence). The CDR3 coding sequence is TGTGCCAGCAGCTTAGGGACAGGGGGAATCTATGGCTACACCTTC. Translation gives CASSLGTGGIYGYTF.

The chain combines TRBV27 with TRBJ2-2; weak D call: TRBD1 (6 bases). Per germline, CDR1 MNHEY and CDR2 SMNVEV (reference sequence). The CDR3 is 13 amino acids. Deletions cut 9 bases from V and 6 bases from J, with 14 bases between. In DNA form, the CDR3 reads TGTGCCAGTGCGTACAGGGTGGCCGGGGAGCTGTTTTTT. It is translated as CASAYRVAGELFF.

The chain uses TRBV7-3 and TRBJ1-4; D is perhaps TRBD1 (5 bases). The V end was cut by 5 bases, the J end by 5 bases, with 15 bases between. The CDR3 is made up of 15 amino acids. The germline V gene has CDR1 SGHTA and CDR2 FQGTGA. Here the CDR3 reads CASSPNGRGNEKLFF. In DNA, the CDR3 is TGTGCCAGCAGCCCAAACGGGCGGGGGAATGAAAAACTGTTTTTT.

The chain combines TRBV11-2 with TRBJ1-1; no clear D. The CDR3 extends over 13 amino acids. The V gene lost 0 bases and the J gene lost 6 bases, with 8 bases spanning the gap. The germline gives CDR1 SGHAT, CDR2 FQNNGV. CDR3 nucleotides: TGTGCCAGCAGCTTAGATCAAGGGTCTGAAGCTTTCTTT. Translation gives CASSLDQGSEAFF. The whole variable domain, filled in from reference TRBV11-2 and TRBJ1-1, reads EAGVAQSPRYKIIEKRQSVAFWCNPISGHATLYWYQQILGQGPKLLIQFQNNGVVDDSQLPKDRFSAERLKGVDSTLKIQPAKLEDSAVYLCASSLDQGSEAFFGQGTRLTVV.